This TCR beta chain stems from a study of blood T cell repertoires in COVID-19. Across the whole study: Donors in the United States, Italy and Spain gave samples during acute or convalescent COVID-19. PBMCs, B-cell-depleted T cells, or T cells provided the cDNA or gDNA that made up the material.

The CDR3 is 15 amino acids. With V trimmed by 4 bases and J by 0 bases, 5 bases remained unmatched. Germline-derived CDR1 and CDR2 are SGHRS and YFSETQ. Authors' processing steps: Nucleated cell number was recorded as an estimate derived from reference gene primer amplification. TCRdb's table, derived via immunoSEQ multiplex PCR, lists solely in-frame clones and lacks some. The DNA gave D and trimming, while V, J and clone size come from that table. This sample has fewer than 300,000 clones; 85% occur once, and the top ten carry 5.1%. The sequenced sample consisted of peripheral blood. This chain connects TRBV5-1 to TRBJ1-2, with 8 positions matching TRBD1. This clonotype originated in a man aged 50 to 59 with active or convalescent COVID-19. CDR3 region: CASSTQTGANYGYTF. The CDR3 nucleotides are TGCGCCAGCAGCACCCAGACAGGGGCTAACTATGGCTACACCTTC.